Following are 17 T cell receptor beta chains from one sample sequenced in a study of shared clonotypes between healthy human individuals. Only in-frame clones appear in the TCRdb table, and some are missing; sequencing was by immunoSEQ multiplex PCR. Of 640,000 or so clones listed, approximately 79% are singletons. Sequenced material: memory CD4+ T cells sorted from blood. Subset in this sample: CD45RA-negative fraction. The receptor set was obtained from a woman in her twenties or thirties in good health.

This clone was detected only a few times. The chain links TRBV10-1 to TRBJ1-2; perhaps TRBD1 as D (5 bases). The CDR3 is 13 amino acids. The V gene lost 3 bases and the J gene lost 4 bases, with 9 bases spanning the gap. Germline values: CDR1 WNHNN, CDR2 SYGVQD (reference sequence). Written as DNA, the CDR3 is TGCGCCAGCAGTGATGGGGGGACCTATGGCTACACCTTC. Amino acids: CASSDGGTYGYTF.

This chain connects TRBV18 to TRBJ2-7, with D possibly matching TRBD1 (6 bases). CDR3 length: 13 amino acids. V dropped 6 bases and J dropped 0 bases, with 9 bases sitting between them. Germline values: CDR1 KGHSH, CDR2 LQKENI. CDR3 sequence: CASSRQDSYEQYF. Written as DNA, the CDR3 is TGTGCCAGCTCTAGACAGGACTCCTACGAGCAGTACTTC.

This chain links TRBV30 with TRBJ2-7, with TRBD2 matching 7 bases. CDR3 size: 16 residues. V trimming: 7 bases; J trimming: 4 bases; junction bases outside the gene matches: 19. CDR1 and CDR2 (germline): GTSNPN, SVGIG (reference sequence). This CDR3 is CAFKKGPAGRSYEQYF. CDR3 nucleotide sequence: TGTGCCTTTAAGAAGGGTCCAGCGGGAAGATCTTACGAGCAGTACTTC.

Only one count was recorded for this clone. The genes are TRBV19 and TRBJ2-3, with D unclear. This CDR3 has 14 amino acids. Trimming stripped 7 bases from V and 0 bases from J, with 11 bases between. Germline CDR1 is LNHDA and CDR2 is SQIVND (reference sequence). This CDR3 is CASNVGSSTDTQYF. For the CDR3, the DNA is TGTGCCAGTAATGTTGGATCTAGCACAGATACGCAGTATTTT.

This clone was seen a handful of times. CDR3 DNA sequence: TGCGCCAGCAGCCACCGACAGGGGACGGAGACCCAGTACTTC. It specifies CASSHRQGTETQYF. The V gene is TRBV5-1, the J gene TRBJ2-5, with 8 bases fitting TRBD1. Germline trimming cut 4 bases from V and 5 bases from J; bases unmatched to any gene: 7. CDR1 and CDR2 (germline): SGHRS, YFSETQ. The CDR3 loop spans 14 amino acids.

The chain couples TRBV5-4 to TRBJ2-5; 11 nucleotides align to TRBD2. The V segment lost 2 bases and the J segment 5 bases; nucleotides outside the gene matches: 8. Germline assignment: CDR1 SGHNT and CDR2 YYREEE (reference sequence). CDR3 length equals 16 residues. The CDR3 region is CASSFLSSGRVETQYF. The CDR3 bases are TGTGCCAGCAGCTTTTTGAGTAGCGGGAGGGTTGAGACCCAGTACTTC.

This chain uses TRBV27 with TRBJ2-1, with a weak D call TRBD2 (5 bases). The CDR3 is made up of 15 amino acids. Germline CDR1 reads MNHEY; CDR2 reads SMNVEV (reference sequence). V lost 4 bases and J 3 bases, leaving 13 bases between the germline ends. This chain's CDR3 is CASSSRAGVYNEQFF. The CDR3 nucleotides are TGTGCCAGCAGTTCTAGGGCGGGTGTCTACAATGAGCAGTTCTTC.

The chain has TRBV2 and TRBJ2-5, with 8 bases lining up with TRBD2. Germline V lookup: CDR1 SNHLY, CDR2 FYNNEI. The CDR3 contains 15 residues. With V trimmed by 6 bases and J by 4 bases, 10 bases remained unmatched. CDR3 nucleotides: TGTGCCAGCAGCTTAGAGGCGGGGGGTGGAGAGACCCAGTACTTC. Encoded protein: CASSLEAGGGETQYF.

J is TRBJ2-1 and V is TRBV7-3; D is perhaps TRBD1 (5 bases). Germline CDR1 reads SGHTA; CDR2 reads FQGTGA. Trimming took off 4 bases at V and 7 bases at J, with 20 bases between the two ends. The CDR3 is 16 amino acids. CDR3 DNA sequence: TGTGCCAGCAGCTCGCTAGGGGCTGCCGTCGGGAATGAGCAGTTCTTC. This codes for CASSSLGAAVGNEQFF.

The rearrangement links TRBV10-3 to TRBJ2-6; 8 bases map to TRBD1. The CDR3 contains 16 residues. Germline lookup yields CDR1 ENHRY and CDR2 SYGVKD. After removal of 4 bases from V and 3 bases from J, the junction contained 5 bases not matched to a gene. The CDR3 DNA reads as TGTGCCATCAGTGCCCTAACAGGGGGTGGGGCCAACGTCCTGACTTTC. Encoded protein: CAISALTGGGANVLTF.

V usage is TRBV18 and J usage is TRBJ2-1; the D gene could be TRBD1 or TRBD2 (5 bases each). Trimming removed 0 bases at V and 3 bases at J, with 9 bases between. Germline loops: CDR1 KGHSH, CDR2 LQKENI. The CDR3 runs 15 residues. CDR3 coding DNA: TGTGCCAGCTCACCACCCGGGGCAAACTACAATGAGCAGTTCTTC. Encoded protein: CASSPPGANYNEQFF. Combining the CDR3 with reference TRBV18 and TRBJ2-1 gives the whole variable domain NAGVMQNPRHLVRRRGQEARLRCSPMKGHSHVYWYRQLPEEGLKFMVYLQKENIIDESGMPKERFSAEFPKEGPSILRIQQVVRGDSAAYFCASSPPGANYNEQFFGPGTRLTVL.

About this clone: One junction end does not reproduce the germline sequence, and a read error may be involved. V usage is TRBV11-3 and J usage is TRBJ2-7, with 10 bases that match TRBD2. CDR1 is SGHNT, CDR2 YENEEA, per germline. The CDR3 loop spans 18 amino acids. The CDR3 region is CASSPSPFESGRGYEQYF. CDR3 nucleotide sequence: TGCGCCAGCAGCCCTTCCCCCTTTGAAAGCGGGAGGGGCTACGAGCAGTACTTC.

This clone was observed a few times. The chain combines TRBV9 with TRBJ2-3, with 9 bases matching TRBD1. The CDR3 runs 16 residues. J lost 6 bases, V lost 2 bases, and 10 bases had no gene match. Germline CDR1 reads SGDLS; CDR2 reads YYNGEE. The CDR3 DNA reads TGTGCCAGCAGCGTCACCGGGACAGGGACGGTCGATACGCAGTATTTT. Protein sequence: CASSVTGTGTVDTQYF. Full variable domain (remainder filled in from reference TRBV9 and TRBJ2-3): DSGVTQTPKHLITATGQRVTLRCSPRSGDLSVYWYQQSLDQGLQFLIQYYNGEERAKGNILERFSAQQFPDLHSELNLSSLELGDSALYFCASSVTGTGTVDTQYFGPGTRLTVL.

This clone was observed at least ten times. The same CDR3 also results from other DNA sequences found in this sample. This sequence joins TRBV5-1 and TRBJ2-1, with TRBD2 matching over 7 bases. Germline V gene lookup returns CDR1 SGHRS and CDR2 YFSETQ. CDR3 length equals 14 residues. J was trimmed by 7 bases and V by 0 bases; bases with no gene match: 4. The CDR3 nucleotides are TGCGCCAGCAGCTTGGTCCTAGCGGAGAATGAGCAGTTCTTC. This sequence encodes CASSLVLAENEQFF.

The rearrangement joins TRBV4-1 to TRBJ2-7, with D perhaps being TRBD1 or TRBD2 (6 bases each). Germline lookup yields CDR1 MGHRA and CDR2 YSYEKL. The length of the CDR3 is 16 residues. The V end lost 0 bases, the J end lost 6 bases, and 18 bases lay between the germline ends. The CDR3 DNA reads TGCGCCAGCAGCCAAGATCCCCCCGGGGGCGCGTCCGAGCAGTACTTC. This translates into CASSQDPPGGASEQYF.

As to this clone: One end of the junction is discordant with germline, which a read error may explain. Other DNA sequences in this specimen translate into the identical CDR3. The chain has TRBV28 and TRBJ1-1; TRBD1 might be the D (5 bases). Germline V CDR1 and CDR2: MDHEN, SYDVKM. CDR3 length equals 13 residues. CDR3 sequence: CASTGTVNTEAFF. The CDR3 bases are TGTGCCAGCACCGGGACGGTGAACACTGAAGCCTTCTTT.

This rearrangement joins TRBV28 to TRBJ2-5, with TRBD1 matching over 9 bases. This CDR3 comprises 15 residues. Per germline, CDR1 MDHEN and CDR2 SYDVKM. The V gene end was trimmed by 5 bases and the J gene end by 5 bases; junction bases not matched to a gene: 9. CDR3 coding DNA: TGTGCCAGCAGTACGCCGGGACAGGGCTTCGAGACCCAGTACTTC. Protein: CASSTPGQGFETQYF. Filled out from reference TRBV28 and TRBJ2-5, the complete variable domain reads DVKVTQSSRYLVKRTGEKVFLECVQDMDHENMFWYRQDPGLGLRLIYFSYDVKMKEKGDIPEGYSVSREKKERFSLILESASTNQTSMYLCASSTPGQGFETQYFGPGTRLLVL.